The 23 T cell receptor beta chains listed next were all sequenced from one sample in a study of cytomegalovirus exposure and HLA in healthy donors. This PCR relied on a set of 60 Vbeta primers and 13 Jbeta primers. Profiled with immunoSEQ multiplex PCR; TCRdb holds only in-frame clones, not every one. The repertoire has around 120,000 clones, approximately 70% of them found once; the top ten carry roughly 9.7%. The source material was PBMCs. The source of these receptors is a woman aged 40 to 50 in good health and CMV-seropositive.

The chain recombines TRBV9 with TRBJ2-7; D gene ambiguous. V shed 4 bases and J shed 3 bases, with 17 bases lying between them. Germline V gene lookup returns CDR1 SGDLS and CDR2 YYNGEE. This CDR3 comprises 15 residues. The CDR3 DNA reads TGTGCCAGCAGCCCCTCCGATGGCAAATTCTACGAGCAGTACTTC. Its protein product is CASSPSDGKFYEQYF.

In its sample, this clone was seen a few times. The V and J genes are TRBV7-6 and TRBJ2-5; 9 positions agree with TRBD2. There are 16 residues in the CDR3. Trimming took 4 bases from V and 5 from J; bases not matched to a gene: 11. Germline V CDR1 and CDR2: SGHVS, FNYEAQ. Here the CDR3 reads CASSSGGLAGWETQYF. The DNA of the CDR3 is TGTGCCAGCAGCTCCGGGGGGCTAGCGGGATGGGAGACCCAGTACTTC. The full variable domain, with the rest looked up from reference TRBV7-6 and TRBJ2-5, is GAGVSQSPRYKVTKRGQDVALRCDPISGHVSLYWYRQALGQGPEFLTYFNYEAQQDKSGLPNDRFSAERPEGSISTLTIQRTEQRDSAMYRCASSSGGLAGWETQYFGPGTRLLVL.

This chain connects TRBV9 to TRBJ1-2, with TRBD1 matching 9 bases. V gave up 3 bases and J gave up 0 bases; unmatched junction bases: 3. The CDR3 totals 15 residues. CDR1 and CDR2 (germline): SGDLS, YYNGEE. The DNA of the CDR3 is TGTGCCAGCAGCGAGACAGGGGGGGCTAACTATGGCTACACCTTC. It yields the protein CASSETGGANYGYTF.

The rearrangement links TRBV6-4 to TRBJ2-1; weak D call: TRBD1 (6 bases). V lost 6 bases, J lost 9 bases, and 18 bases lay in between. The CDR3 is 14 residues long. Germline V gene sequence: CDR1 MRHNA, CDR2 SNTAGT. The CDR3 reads CASSIWGQGTEQFF. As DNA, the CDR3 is TGTGCCAGCAGCATCTGGGGGCAGGGTACTGAGCAGTTCTTC.

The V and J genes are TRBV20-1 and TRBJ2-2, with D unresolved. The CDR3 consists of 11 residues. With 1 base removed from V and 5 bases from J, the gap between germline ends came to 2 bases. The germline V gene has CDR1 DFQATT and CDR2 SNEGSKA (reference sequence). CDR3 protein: CSARATGELFF. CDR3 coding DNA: TGCAGTGCTAGAGCTACCGGGGAGCTGTTTTTT.

The CDR3: CASSPPVAVGYTF. CDR3 coding DNA: TGTGCCAGCAGCCCCCCTGTTGCGGTTGGCTACACCTTC. The chain recombines TRBV7-3 with TRBJ1-2; the D is unclear. Germline V gene lookup returns CDR1 SGHTA and CDR2 FQGTGA. This CDR3 spans 13 amino acids. With 5 bases removed from V and 7 bases from J, the gap between germline ends came to 14 bases.

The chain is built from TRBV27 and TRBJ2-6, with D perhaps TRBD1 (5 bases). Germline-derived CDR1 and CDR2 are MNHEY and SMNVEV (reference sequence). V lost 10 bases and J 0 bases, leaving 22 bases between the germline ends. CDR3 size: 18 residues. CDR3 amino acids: CATTYVGPTLSGANVLTF. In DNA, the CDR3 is TGTGCCACTACCTACGTGGGGCCTACCCTCTCTGGGGCCAACGTCCTGACTTTC.

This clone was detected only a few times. CDR3 nucleotide sequence: TGTGCCAGCAGTCAGGACTCCTACGAGCAGTACTTC. It encodes CASSQDSYEQYF. The V and J genes are TRBV7-9 and TRBJ2-7; D is uncertain. Per the germline V gene, CDR1 is SEHNR and CDR2 is FQNEAQ (reference sequence). Between the trimmed V and J ends, which lost 6 bases and 0 bases, there was a span of 6 bases. The CDR3 is 12 amino acids. The full variable domain, with the rest looked up from reference TRBV7-9 and TRBJ2-7, is DTGVSQNPRHKITKRGQNVTFRCDPISEHNRLYWYRQTLGQGPEFLTYFQNEAQLEKSRLLSDRFSAERPKGSFSTLEIQRTEQGDSAMYLCASSQDSYEQYFGPGTRLTVT.

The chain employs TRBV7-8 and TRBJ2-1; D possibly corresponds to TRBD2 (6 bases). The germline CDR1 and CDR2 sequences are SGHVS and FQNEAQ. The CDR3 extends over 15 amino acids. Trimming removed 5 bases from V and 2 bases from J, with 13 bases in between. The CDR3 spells CASSPGRIPYNEQFF. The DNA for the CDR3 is TGTGCCAGCAGCCCAGGGAGGATTCCCTACAATGAGCAGTTCTTC.

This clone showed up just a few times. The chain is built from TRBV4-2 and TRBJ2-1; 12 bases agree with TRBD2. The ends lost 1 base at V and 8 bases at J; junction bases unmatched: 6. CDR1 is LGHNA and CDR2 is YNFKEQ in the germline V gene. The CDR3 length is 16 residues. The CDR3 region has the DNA TGTGCCAGCAGCCAAGGACTAGCGGGAGTTATCTATGAGCAGTTCTTC. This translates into CASSQGLAGVIYEQFF.

The CDR3 spells CASSLDGGTEAFF. The CDR3 region has the DNA TGCGCCAGCAGCTTGGATGGAGGCACTGAAGCTTTCTTT. The gene calls are TRBV5-1 and TRBJ1-1, with D uncertain. V dropped 0 bases and J dropped 4 bases, with 7 bases sitting between them. This CDR3 contains 13 residues. CDR1 SGHRS and CDR2 YFSETQ come from the germline V gene.

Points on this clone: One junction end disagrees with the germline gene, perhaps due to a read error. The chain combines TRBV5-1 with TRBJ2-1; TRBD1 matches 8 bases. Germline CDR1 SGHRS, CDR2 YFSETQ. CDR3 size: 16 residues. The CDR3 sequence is CASTLGSGQGYNEQFF. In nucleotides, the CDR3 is TGCGCCAGCACCTTGGGTTCCGGACAGGGCTACAATGAGCAGTTCTTC.

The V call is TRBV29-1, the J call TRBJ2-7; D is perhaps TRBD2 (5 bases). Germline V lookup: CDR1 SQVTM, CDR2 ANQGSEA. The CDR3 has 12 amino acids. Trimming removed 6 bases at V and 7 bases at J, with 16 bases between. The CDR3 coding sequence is TGCAGCGTGCCTTCCCTGGCGGGTGAGCAGTACTTC. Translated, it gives CSVPSLAGEQYF.

CDR3 sequence (DNA): TGTGCCAGCAGCTTGGTTGCGACTAGCGGGAGCAATGAGCAGTTCTTC. It translates to CASSLVATSGSNEQFF. J is TRBJ2-1 and V is TRBV5-4, with 12 bases matching TRBD2. V shed 0 bases and J 6 bases; nucleotides not matched to a gene: 4. This CDR3 contains 16 residues. CDR1 is SGHNT and CDR2 is YYREEE in the germline V gene (reference sequence).

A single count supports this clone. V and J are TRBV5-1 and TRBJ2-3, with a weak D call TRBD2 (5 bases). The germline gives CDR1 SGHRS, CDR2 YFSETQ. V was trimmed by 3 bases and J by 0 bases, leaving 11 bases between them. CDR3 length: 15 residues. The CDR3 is CASSWVDSSTDTQYF. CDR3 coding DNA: TGCGCCAGCAGCTGGGTGGACTCTAGCACAGATACGCAGTATTTT.

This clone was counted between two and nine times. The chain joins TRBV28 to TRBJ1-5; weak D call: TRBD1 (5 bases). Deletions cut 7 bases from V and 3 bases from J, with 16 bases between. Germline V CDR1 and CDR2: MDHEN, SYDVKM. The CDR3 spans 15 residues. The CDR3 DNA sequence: TGTGCCAGCACCCCTTTTCAGGGAACCAATCAGCCCCAGCATTTT. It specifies CASTPFQGTNQPQHF.

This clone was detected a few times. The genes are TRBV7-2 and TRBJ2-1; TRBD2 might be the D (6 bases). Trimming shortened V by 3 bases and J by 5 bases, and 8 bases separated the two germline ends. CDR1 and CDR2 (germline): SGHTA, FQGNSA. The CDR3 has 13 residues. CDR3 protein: CASSLGLNNEQFF. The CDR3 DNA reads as TGTGCCAGCAGCTTGGGACTGAACAATGAGCAGTTCTTC.

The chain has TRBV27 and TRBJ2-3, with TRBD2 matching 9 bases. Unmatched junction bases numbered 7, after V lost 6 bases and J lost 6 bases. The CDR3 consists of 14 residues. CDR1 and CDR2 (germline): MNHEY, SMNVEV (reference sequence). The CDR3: CASRVAGVWDTQYF. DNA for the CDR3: TGTGCCAGCAGGGTAGCGGGAGTTTGGGATACGCAGTATTTT.

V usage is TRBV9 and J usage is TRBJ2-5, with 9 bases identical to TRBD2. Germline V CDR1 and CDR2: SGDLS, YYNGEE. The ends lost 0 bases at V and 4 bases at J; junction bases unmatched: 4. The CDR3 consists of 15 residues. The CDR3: CASSVGIAGAETQYF. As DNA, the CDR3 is TGTGCCAGCAGCGTAGGAATAGCGGGAGCAGAGACCCAGTACTTC. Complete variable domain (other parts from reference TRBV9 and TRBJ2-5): DSGVTQTPKHLITATGQRVTLRCSPRSGDLSVYWYQQSLDQGLQFLIQYYNGEERAKGNILERFSAQQFPDLHSELNLSSLELGDSALYFCASSVGIAGAETQYFGPGTRLLVL.

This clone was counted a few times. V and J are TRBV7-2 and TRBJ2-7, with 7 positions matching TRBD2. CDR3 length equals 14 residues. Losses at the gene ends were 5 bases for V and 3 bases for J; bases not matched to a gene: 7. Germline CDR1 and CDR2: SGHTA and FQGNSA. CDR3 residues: CASSGGAGFYEQYF. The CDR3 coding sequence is TGTGCCAGCAGCGGGGGAGCGGGATTCTACGAGCAGTACTTC.

The CDR3 is CASSSAENTEAFF. As DNA, the CDR3 is TGTGCCAGCAGCTCGGCGGAGAACACTGAAGCTTTCTTT. The V and J genes are TRBV7-2 and TRBJ1-1; no firm D call. Between the trimmed V and J ends, which lost 4 bases and 1 base, there was a span of 7 bases. Germline CDR1 SGHTA, CDR2 FQGNSA. The CDR3 is 13 amino acids.

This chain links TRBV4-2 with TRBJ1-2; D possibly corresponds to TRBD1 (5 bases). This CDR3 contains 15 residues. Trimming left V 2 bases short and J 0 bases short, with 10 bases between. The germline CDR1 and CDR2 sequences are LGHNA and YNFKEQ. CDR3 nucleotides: TGTGCCAGCAGCCAAACCGCCAGGGCTAACTATGGCTACACCTTC. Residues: CASSQTARANYGYTF.

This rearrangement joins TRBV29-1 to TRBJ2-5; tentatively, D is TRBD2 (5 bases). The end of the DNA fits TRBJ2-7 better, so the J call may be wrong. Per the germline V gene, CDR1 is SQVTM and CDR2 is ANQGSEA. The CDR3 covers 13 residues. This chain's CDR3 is CSAAKAVTYEQYF. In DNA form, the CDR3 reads TGCAGCGCAGCGAAAGCGGTGACCTACGAGCAGTACTTC.